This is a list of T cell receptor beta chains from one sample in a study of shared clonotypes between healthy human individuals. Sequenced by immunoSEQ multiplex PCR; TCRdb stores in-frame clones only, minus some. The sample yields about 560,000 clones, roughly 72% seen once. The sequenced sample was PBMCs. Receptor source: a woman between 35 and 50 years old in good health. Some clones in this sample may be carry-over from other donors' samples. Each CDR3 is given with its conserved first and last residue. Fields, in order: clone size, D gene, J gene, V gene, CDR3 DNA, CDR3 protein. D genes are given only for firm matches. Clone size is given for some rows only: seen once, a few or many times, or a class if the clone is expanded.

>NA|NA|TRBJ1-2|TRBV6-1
TGTGCCAGCAGTGAAGTAGCGGAATCGGCGGGCTATGGCTACACCTTC
CASSEVAESAGYGYTF
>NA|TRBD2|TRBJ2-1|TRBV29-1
TGCAGCGTAGCCCGCGGGGGTGATTCCTACAATGAGCAGTTCTTC
CSVARGGDSYNEQFF
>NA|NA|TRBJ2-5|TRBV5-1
TGCGCCAGCAGCTTGGACAGGGCAGAGACCCAGTACTTC
CASSLDRAETQYF
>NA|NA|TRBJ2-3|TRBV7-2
TGTGCCAGCAGCCCGGACACAGATACGCAGTATTTT
CASSPDTDTQYF
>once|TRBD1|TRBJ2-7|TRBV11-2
TGTGCCAGCAGCTTCCACCCGGGACAGGGAACAGGCGAGCAGTACTTC
CASSFHPGQGTGEQYF
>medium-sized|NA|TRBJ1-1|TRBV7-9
TGTGCCAGCAGCTTAGCGGGCAGCCACACTGAAGCTTTCTTT
CASSLAGSHTEAFF
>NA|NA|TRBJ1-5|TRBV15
TGTGCCACCAGCAGTCCGGGGTACCATCAGCCCCAGCATTTT
CATSSPGYHQPQHF
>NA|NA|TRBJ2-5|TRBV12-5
TGTGCTAGTGCCCCGGGTGGTCTACAAGAGACCCAGTACTTC
CASAPGGLQETQYF
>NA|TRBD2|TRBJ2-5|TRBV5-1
TGCGCCAGCAGCACGGGACTAGCGGGAGAAAGTGAGACCCAGTACTTC
CASSTGLAGESETQYF
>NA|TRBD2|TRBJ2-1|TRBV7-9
TGTGCCAGCAGACCTCGCCACGGGACTAGCGGGAGGGATGAGCAGTTCTTC
CASRPRHGTSGRDEQFF
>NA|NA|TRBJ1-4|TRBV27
TGTGCCAGCAGCCTACAGTTTGCAACTAATGAAAAACTGTTTTTT
CASSLQFATNEKLFF
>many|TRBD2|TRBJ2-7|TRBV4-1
TGCGCCAGCAGCCACCTGACTAGCGGGAGTAACGAGCAGTACTTC
CASSHLTSGSNEQYF
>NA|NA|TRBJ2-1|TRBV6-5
TGTGCCAGCAGTTACGACCTGGACTGGGGGAGTGAGCAGTTCTTC
CASSYDLDWGSEQFF
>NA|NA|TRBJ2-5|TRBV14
TGTGCCAGCAGCCAAGGGCTAGCGACGACCCAGTACTTC
CASSQGLATTQYF
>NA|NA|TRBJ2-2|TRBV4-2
TGTGCCAGCAGCCAAGCGGAGCGATCCGGGGAGCTGTTTTTT
CASSQAERSGELFF
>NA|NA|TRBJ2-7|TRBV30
TGTGCCTGGAATCGGGGGACAGTCTCCTACGAGCAGTACTTC
CAWNRGTVSYEQYF
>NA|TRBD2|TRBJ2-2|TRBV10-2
TGCGCCAGCTTAGCGGGAGGGAACACCGGGGAGCTGTTTTTT
CASLAGGNTGELFF
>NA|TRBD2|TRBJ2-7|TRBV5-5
TGTGCCAGCAGCCCGGGACTAGCGGAGGGCTACGAGCAGTACTTC
CASSPGLAEGYEQYF
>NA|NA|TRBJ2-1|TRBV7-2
TGTGCCAGCAGCTTAGTGTTGGGGAATGAGCAGTTCTTC
CASSLVLGNEQFF
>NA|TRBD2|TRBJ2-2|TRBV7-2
TGTGCCAGCAGCGCCCCGGCGGGAGCTGCGAACACCGGGGAGCTGTTTTTT
CASSAPAGAANTGELFF
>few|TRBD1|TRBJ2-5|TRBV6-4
TGTGCCAGCAGCCCAACAGGGGGCGCGGAGACCCAGTACTTC
CASSPTGGAETQYF
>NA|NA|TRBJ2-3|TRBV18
TGTGCCAGCTCACCAACCGTCTCGGGCACAGATACGCAGTATTTT
CASSPTVSGTDTQYF
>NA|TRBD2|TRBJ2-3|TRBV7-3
TGTGCCAGCAGCCCGGGACTAGCACCGACAGATACGCAGTATTTT
CASSPGLAPTDTQYF
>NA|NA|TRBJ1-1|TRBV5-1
TGCGCCAGCAGCCCTCGACAGGTTAACACTGAAGCTTTCTTT
CASSPRQVNTEAFF